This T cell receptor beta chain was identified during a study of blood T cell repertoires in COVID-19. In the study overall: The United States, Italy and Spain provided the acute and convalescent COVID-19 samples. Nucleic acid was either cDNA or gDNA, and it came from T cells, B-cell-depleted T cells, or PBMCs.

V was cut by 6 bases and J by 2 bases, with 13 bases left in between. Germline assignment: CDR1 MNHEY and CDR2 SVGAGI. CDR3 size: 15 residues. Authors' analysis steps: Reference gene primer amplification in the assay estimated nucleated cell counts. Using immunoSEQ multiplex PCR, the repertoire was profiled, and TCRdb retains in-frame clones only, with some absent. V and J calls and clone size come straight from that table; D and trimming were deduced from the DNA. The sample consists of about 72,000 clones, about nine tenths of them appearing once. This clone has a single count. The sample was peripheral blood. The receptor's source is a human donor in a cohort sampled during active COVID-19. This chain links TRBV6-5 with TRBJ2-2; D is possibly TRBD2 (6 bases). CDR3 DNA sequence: TGTGCCAGCAGCGCGGGAATAGGAAACACCGGGGAGCTGTTTTTT. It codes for CASSAGIGNTGELFF.